The source of this T cell receptor beta chain is a study of PD-1 blockade in classical Hodgkin lymphoma. About the study: With a 2-week interval, patients received intravenous nivolumab at 3 mg/kg.

Note on this clone: Its cognate antigen is unknown.

The assay was immunoSEQ multiplex PCR, and TCRdb's table has in-frame clones only and misses some. The sample has roughly 100,000 clones, more than 70% seen once. This sample's time point: cycle 4 day 1 (C4D1), after more than 5 weeks of nivolumab. No patient escaped relapse after autologous stem cell transplantation, and brentuximab vedotin exposure varied. Overall study findings and caveats: Baseline diversity in complete responders resembled that of newly diagnosed patients. Any patient who commenced nivolumab under 1 year after ASCT was excluded.

The ends were cut back, 4 bases at V and 3 bases at J, with 12 bases in the middle. Germline assignment: CDR1 SGHDN and CDR2 FVKESK. The CDR3 extends over 14 amino acids. The source is a human donor with classical Hodgkin lymphoma. The rearrangement joins TRBV14 to TRBJ2-5, with a weak D call TRBD2 (5 bases). Sample: peripheral blood mononuclear cells (PBMCs), taken before the fourth cycle of nivolumab. Here the CDR3 reads CASSLRYGEETQYF. Here the CDR3 DNA reads TGTGCCAGCAGCCTGCGATACGGGGAAGAGACCCAGTACTTC.